This T cell receptor beta chain is drawn from a study of control samples from healthy donors and cancer patients. In germline, CDR1 is SGHRS, CDR2 YFSETQ. The CDR3 contains 16 residues. The V end was cut by 0 bases, the J end by 0 bases, with 7 bases between. Assay used: immunoSEQ multiplex PCR; TCRdb lists only in-frame clones, some missing. This sample yields 100,000 to 150,000 clones, of which over 80% are seen a single time; less than 0.65% belongs to the top ten. What was sequenced was PBMCs. The receptor was derived from an older man with head and neck cancer. This sequence joins TRBV5-1 and TRBJ2-6, with unresolved D. The CDR3 coding sequence is TGCGCCAGCAGCTTGGGCCAGTCCTCTGGGGCCAACGTCCTGACTTTC. Translating it yields CASSLGQSSGANVLTF.